In its sample, the clone carrying this T cell receptor (beta chain) was seen many times. What it binds is unknown. The data derive from a study of T cells after yellow fever vaccination. Overall study findings and caveats: The presence of abundant clonotypes contaminating from the bulk population was possible in FACS-sorted repertoires. Most primary-vaccination clones recurred post-booster (roughly 96% CD4, 88% CD8). The secondary response peaked faster, at day 5 versus 15, but was weaker.

Generation of TCR cDNA used 5'RACE template switching (which added a universal primer site and UMIs). TCRdb fed the 5' RACE reads into MiXCR, producing one record per CDR3 protein. Found here are about 130,000 distinct CDR3 sequences, approximately 9% of them singletons; the top ten hold under 40%. V was cut by 2 bases and J by 1 base, with 15 bases left in between. This CDR3 comprises 16 residues. The V gene's germline CDR1 is SGHDT and CDR2 YYEEEE. This receptor was taken from a man in his late teens or twenties who received the YFV17D yellow fever vaccine. The V gene is TRBV5-6, the J gene TRBJ1-1, with D possibly being TRBD1 (6 bases). The specimen was CD8+ T cells sorted from PBMCs, collected on the day of the yellow fever booster vaccination. This chain's CDR3 is CASSFSWRGKNTEAFF. The DNA of the CDR3 is TGTGCCAGCAGCTTTTCCTGGAGGGGGAAGAACACTGAAGCTTTCTTT.